Detailed here is one T cell receptor beta chain. Ages ranged from roughly 18 to 100 years, with residence in more than 20 US areas. The data were obtained in a study of blood T cell repertoires in COVID-19. This table comes from immunoSEQ multiplex PCR, and its TCRdb copy is limited to in-frame clones, with some not included. Of approximately 270,000 clones in the sample, roughly 89% were seen once. V shed 4 bases and J 2 bases; nucleotides not matched to a gene: 4. This CDR3 has 13 residues. Germline assignment: CDR1 SQVTM and CDR2 ANQGSEA. The sequenced sample was PBMCs or T cells enriched from blood (not recorded which). This receptor was taken from a woman aged 60-70 years who had recovered from COVID-19. The chain employs TRBV29-1 and TRBJ1-2, with 7 bases lining up with TRBD1. DNA of the CDR3: TGCAGCGTTGGGACAGGCCTGAACTATGGCTACACCTTC. Translating gives CSVGTGLNYGYTF.